The present T cell receptor (beta chain) was sequenced within a study of beta chain features in type 1 diabetes. On the study more broadly: Cell yields, gender and age were similar in healthy donors and patients. Investigators examined some 100 million sorted cells across all samples. Notes on the study in general: A closer apparent resemblance between naive, central memory and Treg TCRB repertoires was seen in patients than in healthy donors.

The sample holds a few counts of this clone. The target antigen is unknown. Sequenced material consisted of expressed TCRB transcripts (all of the isolated RNA was reverse transcribed). The assay was immunoSEQ multiplex PCR, and TCRdb's table has in-frame clones only and misses some. The table records some 410,000 clones, about 10% of them present only once. With 4 bases clipped from V and 6 bases from J, the junction kept 11 bases outside the gene matches. Germline V gene lookup returns CDR1 MGHDK and CDR2 SYGVNS. This CDR3 contains 16 residues. J is TRBJ2-1 and V is TRBV25-1; TRBD2 aligns across 8 bases. The receptor comes from a woman under 30 in good health. The sample comprised naive CD4+ T cells from blood. CDR3 sequence reads: CASSGGLGQGGNEQFF. The CDR3 nucleotides are TGTGCCAGCAGTGGGGGACTAGGCCAGGGAGGCAATGAGCAGTTCTTC.